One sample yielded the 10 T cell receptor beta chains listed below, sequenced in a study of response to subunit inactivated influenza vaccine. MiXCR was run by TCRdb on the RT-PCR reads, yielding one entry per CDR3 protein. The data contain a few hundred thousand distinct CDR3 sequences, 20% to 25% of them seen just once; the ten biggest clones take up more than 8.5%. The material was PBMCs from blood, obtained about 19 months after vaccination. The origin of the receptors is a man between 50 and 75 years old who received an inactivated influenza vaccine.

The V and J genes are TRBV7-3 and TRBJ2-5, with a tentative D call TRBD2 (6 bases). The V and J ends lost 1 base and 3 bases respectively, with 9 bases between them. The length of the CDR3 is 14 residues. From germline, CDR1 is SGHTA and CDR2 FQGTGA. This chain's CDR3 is CASSLIGGEETQYF. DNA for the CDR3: TGTGCCAGCAGCTTAATCGGGGGAGAAGAGACCCAGTACTTC.

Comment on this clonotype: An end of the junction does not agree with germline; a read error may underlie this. CDR3 protein: CASSLGEGFSDQAQHF. In DNA form, the CDR3 reads TGCGCCAGCAGCTTGGGGGAGGGATTCAGTGATCAGGCCCAGCATTTT. The rearrangement uses TRBV5-1 and TRBJ1-5; no clear D. The CDR3 spans 16 residues. Per the germline V gene, CDR1 is SGHRS and CDR2 is YFSETQ.

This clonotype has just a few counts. The CDR3 region is CASSEAPGGTSYEQYF. CDR3 DNA sequence: TGTGCCAGCAGTGAAGCACCGGGAGGGACCTCCTACGAGCAGTACTTC. The chain employs TRBV6-1 and TRBJ2-7; 8 bases agree with TRBD2. Germline V CDR1 and CDR2: MNHNS, SASEGT. This CDR3 comprises 16 residues. With V trimmed by 0 bases and J by 0 bases, 4 bases remained unmatched.

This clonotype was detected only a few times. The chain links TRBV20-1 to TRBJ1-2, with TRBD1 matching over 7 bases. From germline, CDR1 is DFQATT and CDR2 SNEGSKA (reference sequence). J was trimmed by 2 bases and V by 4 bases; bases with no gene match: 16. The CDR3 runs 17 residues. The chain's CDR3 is CSANDPGLAGGNYGYTF. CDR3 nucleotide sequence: TGCAGTGCTAATGACCCGGGTCTGGCAGGGGGAAACTATGGCTACACCTTC.

CDR3: CSARNTPGQGIIGANEKLFF. The DNA for the CDR3 is TGCAGTGCTAGAAACACTCCGGGACAGGGCATAATTGGGGCTAATGAAAAACTGTTTTTT. The chain employs TRBV20-1 and TRBJ1-4, with 9 bases aligning to TRBD1. This CDR3 comprises 20 residues. Germline CDR1 DFQATT, CDR2 SNEGSKA (reference sequence). The V and J ends lost 2 bases and 3 bases, in that order; junction bases with no gene match: 19.

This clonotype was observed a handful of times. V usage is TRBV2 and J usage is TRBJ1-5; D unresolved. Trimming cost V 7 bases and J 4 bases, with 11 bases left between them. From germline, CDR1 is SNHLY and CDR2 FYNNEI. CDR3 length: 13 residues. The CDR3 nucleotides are TGTGCCAGCAAGGCGCGAGAAAATCAGCCCCAGCATTTT. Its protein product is CASKARENQPQHF.

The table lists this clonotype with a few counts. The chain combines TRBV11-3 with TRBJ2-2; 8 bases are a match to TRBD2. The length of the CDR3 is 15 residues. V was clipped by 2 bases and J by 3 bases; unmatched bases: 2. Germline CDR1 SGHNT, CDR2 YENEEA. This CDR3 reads CASSLTSGYTGELFF. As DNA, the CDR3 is TGTGCCAGCAGCTTAACTAGCGGATACACCGGGGAGCTGTTTTTT.

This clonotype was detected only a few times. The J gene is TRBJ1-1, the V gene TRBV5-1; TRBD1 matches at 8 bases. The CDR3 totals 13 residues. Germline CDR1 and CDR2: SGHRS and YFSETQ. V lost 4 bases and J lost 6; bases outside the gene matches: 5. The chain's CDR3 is CASSEIQGAEAFF. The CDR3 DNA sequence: TGCGCCAGCAGCGAGATACAGGGGGCTGAAGCTTTCTTT.

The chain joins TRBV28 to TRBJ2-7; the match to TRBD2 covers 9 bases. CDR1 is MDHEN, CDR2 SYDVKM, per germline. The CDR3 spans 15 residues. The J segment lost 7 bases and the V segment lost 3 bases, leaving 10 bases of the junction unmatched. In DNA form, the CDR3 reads TGTGCCAGCAGTTTCACTAGCGGGCCACCTCGGGAGCAGTACTTC. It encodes CASSFTSGPPREQYF.

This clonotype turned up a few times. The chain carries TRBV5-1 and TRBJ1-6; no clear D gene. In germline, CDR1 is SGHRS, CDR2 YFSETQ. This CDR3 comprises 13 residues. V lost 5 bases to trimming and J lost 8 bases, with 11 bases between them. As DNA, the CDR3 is TGCGCCAGCAGAAGAAGTTGGGATTCACCCCTCCACTTT. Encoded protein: CASRRSWDSPLHF.